The source of this T cell receptor beta chain is a study of early T cells in non-severe SARS-CoV-2 infection. General study findings and limits: Sequences matched to VDJdb favored anti-spike CD8 responses, while private and CD4 specificities were missed.

On this clonotype itself: Its antigen is still unknown.

The CDR3 has 15 residues. The V end was cut by 2 bases, the J end by 3 bases, with 14 bases between. The germline gives CDR1 MDHEN, CDR2 SYDVKM. TCRdb itself ran the 5' RACE reads through MiXCR, one entry per CDR3 protein. The sample has about 76,000 distinct CDR3 sequences, about 12% seen once; the top ten hold roughly 3.6%. Sequenced material: whole blood. The chain employs TRBV28 and TRBJ2-7; TRBD1 might be the D (5 bases). This clonotype was sampled from an adult who was a healthcare worker with PCR-confirmed SARS-CoV-2 infection or an uninfected control (not recorded which). In DNA form, the CDR3 reads TGTGCCAGCAGTTTAGGGGCAGGAAATTTCTACGAGCAGTACTTC. Translating gives CASSLGAGNFYEQYF.